This TCR beta chain was sequenced during a study of shared clonotypes between healthy human individuals. Study details: Every donor yielded three CD4 naive, three CD4 memory, two CD8 naive and one CD8 memory plate.

This clone was found a few times. Its antigen remains unidentified. TCRdb keeps only in-frame clones here, not all; method: immunoSEQ multiplex PCR. The table includes hundreds of thousands of clones, 90% to 97% detected once. Whole-study findings and limits: Non-shared clonotypes showed lower generation probabilities than clonotypes common to all four donors. Estimated clonotype richness was generally higher in naive than memory subsets.

The CDR3 is made up of 16 amino acids. Germline V gene sequence: CDR1 SNHLY, CDR2 FYNNEI. The ends lost 1 base at V and 3 bases at J; junction bases unmatched: 8. CD8 cells regarded as naive lacked CD45RO, were positively chosen for CCR7, and omitted terminally differentiated effector memory CD45RA+ cells. The healthy adult donors were HIV-negative and reported no recent acute infections or vaccinations. This chain uses TRBV2 with TRBJ2-5; 7 bases align to TRBD2. The sample was naive CD8+ T cells sorted from blood. This TCR was sampled from a woman aged 25 to 39 in good health. CDR3 in DNA: TGTGCCAGCAGTGAAGGACTAGCCCCGGGGAAAGAGACCCAGTACTTC. This sequence encodes CASSEGLAPGKETQYF.